The sequence of this T cell receptor (beta chain) was determined in a study of response to subunit inactivated influenza vaccine. Study-wide results and caveats: It was the authors' suggestion that each seasonal influenza vaccination recruits few new T cells.

TCRdb reprocessed the RT-PCR reads via MiXCR and lists one record per CDR3 protein. The sample shows roughly 700,000 distinct CDR3 sequences, roughly 14% of them seen only once. This clonotype turned up a few times. What it binds is unknown. V was cut by 0 bases and J by 3 bases, with 8 bases left in between. In germline, CDR1 is KGHSH, CDR2 LQKENI. CDR3 size: 14 residues. Material: PBMCs from blood, obtained approximately 15 days before vaccination. The genes are TRBV18 and TRBJ2-5; D is unclear. The clonotype originates from a middle-aged man who received an inactivated influenza vaccine. In DNA, the CDR3 is TGTGCCAGCTCACCACCCGCTAGAAAAGAGACCCAGTACTTC. The encoded protein is CASSPPARKETQYF.